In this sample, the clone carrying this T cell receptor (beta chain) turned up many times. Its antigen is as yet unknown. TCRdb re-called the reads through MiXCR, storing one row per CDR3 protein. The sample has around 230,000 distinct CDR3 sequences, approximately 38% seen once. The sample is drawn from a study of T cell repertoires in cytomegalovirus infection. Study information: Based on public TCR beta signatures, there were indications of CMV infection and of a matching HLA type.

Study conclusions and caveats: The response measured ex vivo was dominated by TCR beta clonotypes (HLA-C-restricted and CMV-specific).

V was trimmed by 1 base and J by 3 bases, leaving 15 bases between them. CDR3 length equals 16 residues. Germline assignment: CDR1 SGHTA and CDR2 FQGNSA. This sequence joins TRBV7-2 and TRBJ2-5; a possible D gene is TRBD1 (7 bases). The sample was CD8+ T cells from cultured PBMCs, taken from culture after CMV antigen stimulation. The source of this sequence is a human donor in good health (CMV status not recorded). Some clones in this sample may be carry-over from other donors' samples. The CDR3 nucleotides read TGTGCCAGCAGCTTAGGGCCAGGGGGGCTGGAAGAGACCCAGTACTTC. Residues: CASSLGPGGLEETQYF.